This T cell receptor (beta chain) was profiled in a study of radiation and T cells in renal cell carcinoma. Regarding time point: baseline pretreatment blood. The treatment here: 15 Gy SBRT to primary tumor, nephrectomy 4 weeks later. Clones were read by immunoSEQ multiplex PCR, and TCRdb kept only the in-frame ones, dropping some. Counted here are 100,000 to 150,000 clones, 80% to 85% occurring once; the ten biggest clones make up 3%. The V and J ends lost 3 bases and 3 bases respectively, with 8 bases between them. The CDR3 is 14 amino acids. CDR1 and CDR2 from the germline V gene are SGHTA and FQGTGA.

The chain combines TRBV7-3 with TRBJ2-2; D is unclear. This sequence originates from a woman in her sixties or seventies with renal cell carcinoma. The sample consisted of blood, taken from a patient whose treatment included radiotherapy and nephrectomy. The CDR3 coding sequence is TGTGCCAGCAGCTTTGGTCGGGACACCGGGGAGCTGTTTTTT. Protein product: CASSFGRDTGELFF.